These 26 T cell receptor beta chains were sequenced from one sample in a study of T cell responses to AZD1222 COVID-19 vaccine. Generated by immunoSEQ multiplex PCR, the TCRdb table keeps only in-frame clones and is missing some. The repertoire holds around 86,000 clones, nearly 90% seen once, with roughly 9.1% in the top ten. The specimen was peripheral blood, collected on day 0 of AZD1222 vaccination. The receptor set was obtained from an adult in good health.

The chain employs TRBV7-2 and TRBJ2-7; 12 positions agree with TRBD2. V was pared by 6 bases and J by 5 bases, with 11 bases of the junction left unmatched. This CDR3 contains 16 residues. Germline CDR1 is SGHTA and CDR2 is FQGNSA. CDR3 bases: TGTGCCAGCAGTCCGCCCGCTAGCGGGGGGGCCAACGAGCAGTACTTC. This codes for CASSPPASGGANEQYF.

This chain joins TRBV18 and TRBJ2-1; D may be TRBD2 (5 bases). The CDR3 covers 13 residues. Trimming removed 5 bases at V and 4 bases at J, with 9 bases between. CDR1 and CDR2 (germline): KGHSH, LQKENI. The CDR3 loop reads CASSTERYNEQFF. CDR3 nucleotide sequence: TGTGCCAGCTCAACGGAGCGGTACAATGAGCAGTTCTTC. Looking up the rest from reference TRBV18 and TRBJ2-1 gives the full variable domain: NAGVMQNPRHLVRRRGQEARLRCSPMKGHSHVYWYRQLPEEGLKFMVYLQKENIIDESGMPKERFSAEFPKEGPSILRIQQVVRGDSAAYFCASSTERYNEQFFGPGTRLTVL.

The V gene is TRBV5-1, the J gene TRBJ2-7; D is undetermined. The CDR3 has 13 residues. V lost 6 bases, J lost 2 bases, and 12 bases lay in between. Germline assignment: CDR1 SGHRS and CDR2 YFSETQ. Here the CDR3 reads CASMEGQAYEQYF. The CDR3 coding sequence is TGCGCCAGCATGGAAGGGCAGGCCTACGAGCAGTACTTC.

This clone was detected once. The rearrangement uses TRBV3-1 (or the pseudogene TRBV3-2) and TRBJ1-3; D not certain. Germline V CDR1 and CDR2: LGHDT, YNNKEL (reference sequence). The CDR3 is 11 amino acids. V lost 5 bases and J lost 8, with 7 bases in between. In DNA form, the CDR3 reads TGTGCCAGCAGCTCCTGGGACACCATATATTTT. This translates into CASSSWDTIYF.

The rearrangement joins TRBV9 to TRBJ2-7; 13 positions match TRBD2. V was clipped by 4 bases and J by 2 bases; unmatched bases: 3. The CDR3 runs 15 residues. Germline V gene lookup returns CDR1 SGDLS and CDR2 YYNGEE. CDR3 coding DNA: TGTGCCAGCAGCCCACTAGCGGGGGGGACCTACGAGCAGTACTTC. Its translation is CASSPLAGGTYEQYF.

This chain connects TRBV6-2 or TRBV6-3 to TRBJ1-1, with 12 positions matching TRBD1. With V trimmed by 2 bases and J by 3 bases, 4 bases remained unmatched. CDR1 and CDR2 (germline): MNHEY, SVGEGT. This CDR3 spans 16 amino acids. The CDR3 region is CASSYGTGGGYTEAFF. CDR3 DNA sequence: TGTGCCAGCAGTTACGGGACAGGGGGCGGCTACACTGAAGCTTTCTTT.

This clone has a single count. This rearrangement joins TRBV4-3 to TRBJ2-7; 9 bases agree with TRBD1. The CDR3 length is 18 residues. Germline assignment: CDR1 LGHNA and CDR2 YSLEER. The J segment lost 3 bases and the V segment lost 1 base, leaving 13 bases of the junction unmatched. The CDR3 DNA sequence: TGCGCCAGCAGCCAAGGGGCGGCCCGACAGGGGGACTACTACGAGCAGTACTTC. Its protein product is CASSQGAARQGDYYEQYF.

CDR3 protein: CASSLGGQGSGWTEAFF. For the CDR3, the DNA is TGTGCCAGCAGCTTAGGCGGACAGGGCAGTGGGTGGACTGAAGCTTTCTTT. The chain couples TRBV7-2 to TRBJ1-1; 8 bases align to TRBD1. Germline trimming cut 1 base from V and 5 bases from J; bases unmatched to any gene: 12. The CDR3 runs 17 residues. The germline V gene has CDR1 SGHTA and CDR2 FQGNSA. Using reference TRBV7-2 and TRBJ1-1 for the parts outside the CDR3, the full variable domain is GAGVSQSPSNKVTEKGKDVELRCDPISGHTALYWYRQSLGQGLEFLIYFQGNSAPDKSGLPSDRFSAERTGGSVSTLTIQRTQQEDSAVYLCASSLGGQGSGWTEAFFGQGTRLTVV.

This chain uses TRBV6-5 with TRBJ1-1; the D is unclear. CDR1 and CDR2 from the germline V gene are MNHEY and SVGAGI. The CDR3 has 12 residues. With 11 bases removed from V and 0 bases from J, the gap between germline ends came to 10 bases. CDR3 DNA sequence: TGTGCCTCCGGGGAGGTGAACACTGAAGCTTTCTTT. Protein: CASGEVNTEAFF.

The V call is TRBV27, the J call TRBJ2-3, with D uncertain. The V end lost 0 bases, the J end lost 4 bases, and 14 bases lay between the germline ends. The CDR3 is 16 residues long. CDR1 is MNHEY and CDR2 is SMNVEV in the germline V gene (reference sequence). CDR3 coding DNA: TGTGCCAGCAGTTTATCCCCGGGCCCGCCGGCAGATACGCAGTATTTT. Translating gives CASSLSPGPPADTQYF.

The rearrangement links TRBV5-4 to TRBJ2-7; tentative D call: TRBD1 (7 bases). Germline lookup yields CDR1 SGHNT and CDR2 YYREEE (reference sequence). Trimming cost V 2 bases and J 4 bases, with 16 bases left between them. CDR3 length: 15 amino acids. The CDR3 protein is CASSFSTGRRYEQYF. For the CDR3, the DNA is TGTGCCAGCAGCTTCTCGACAGGGAGGAGGTACGAGCAGTACTTC.

CDR3 nucleotides: TGTGCCAGCAGCCAGGGATTCGGTGGCTACACCTTC. As protein: CASSQGFGGYTF. The chain recombines TRBV3-1 (or the pseudogene TRBV3-2) with TRBJ1-2; D is uncertain. CDR3 length: 12 amino acids. V was trimmed by 3 bases and J by 7 bases, leaving 9 bases between them. CDR1 LGHDT and CDR2 YNNKEL come from the germline V gene (reference sequence).

This sequence joins TRBV6-5 and TRBJ2-1, with TRBD1 identical over 9 bases. The CDR3 runs to 14 residues. Germline lookup yields CDR1 MNHEY and CDR2 SVGAGI. The V segment lost 5 bases and the J segment 8 bases; nucleotides outside the gene matches: 7. CDR3 sequence reads: CASSLRTGADEQFF. The CDR3 nucleotides are TGTGCCAGCAGTCTACGGACAGGGGCCGATGAGCAGTTCTTC.

In this sample, this clone turned up once. This chain joins TRBV6-4 and TRBJ1-2; 8 bases agree with TRBD1. Trimming cost V 5 bases and J 8 bases; bases outside gene matches: 16. This CDR3 is 16 amino acids long. The germline V gene encodes CDR1 MRHNA and CDR2 SNTAGT. The CDR3 loop reads CASSISRSGQALGYTF. Here the CDR3 DNA reads TGTGCCAGCAGTATATCGCGTTCGGGACAGGCCTTGGGCTACACCTTC.

The chain is built from TRBV6-5 and TRBJ2-2; no definite D call. The CDR3 contains 12 residues. V gave up 6 bases and J gave up 4 bases, with 6 bases separating them. Germline CDR1 reads MNHEY; CDR2 reads SVGAGI. CDR3 nucleotides: TGTGCCAGCAGGAAATCCACCGGGGAGCTGTTTTTT. Protein sequence: CASRKSTGELFF.

The rearrangement joins TRBV4-1 to TRBJ2-1; 7 bases map to TRBD1. Losses at the gene ends were 1 base for V and 10 bases for J; bases not matched to a gene: 16. The CDR3 length is 17 residues. Per germline, CDR1 MGHRA and CDR2 YSYEKL. The CDR3 is CASSQGQPGQRFGEQFF. In DNA form, the CDR3 reads TGCGCCAGCAGCCAAGGCCAACCGGGACAGCGGTTCGGAGAGCAGTTCTTC.

The rearrangement joins TRBV7-9 to TRBJ2-3, with D perhaps matching TRBD2 (6 bases). The V gene's germline CDR1 is SEHNR and CDR2 FQNEAQ (reference sequence). Trimming shortened V by 8 bases and J by 0 bases, and 12 bases separated the two germline ends. The CDR3 is 14 residues long. CDR3 DNA: TGTGCCAGCTTATCCGGGGGAAGCACAGATACGCAGTATTTT. Protein sequence: CASLSGGSTDTQYF.

This chain links TRBV7-2 with TRBJ1-5; D perhaps matches TRBD1 (6 bases). Germline V lookup: CDR1 SGHTA, CDR2 FQGNSA. The CDR3 extends over 14 amino acids. Trimming removed 1 base from V and 4 bases from J, with 8 bases in between. CDR3: CASSLGTDNQPQHF. As DNA, the CDR3 is TGTGCCAGCAGCTTAGGGACAGATAATCAGCCCCAGCATTTT.

The rearrangement uses TRBV9 and TRBJ1-2, with 9 bases lining up with TRBD1. In germline, CDR1 is SGDLS, CDR2 YYNGEE. The CDR3 totals 15 residues. The trim removed 2 bases at V and 4 bases at J, leaving 6 bases unmatched. The CDR3 is CASSVHGTGIYGYTF. The CDR3 coding sequence is TGTGCCAGCAGCGTTCACGGGACAGGGATCTATGGCTACACCTTC.

The chain is built from TRBV15 and TRBJ1-1; 12 bases align to TRBD1. The CDR3 spans 13 residues. From germline, CDR1 is LNHNV and CDR2 YYDKDF (reference sequence). V lost 3 bases to trimming and J lost 11 bases; unmatched junction nucleotides: 4. CDR3 in amino acids: CATSSQGQGAAFF. The CDR3 region has the DNA TGTGCCACCAGCAGTCAGGGACAGGGGGCCGCTTTCTTT.

The chain employs TRBV5-1 and TRBJ1-1; 9 nucleotides align to TRBD1. The trim removed 0 bases at V and 8 bases at J, leaving 8 bases unmatched. The CDR3 consists of 15 residues. The germline gives CDR1 SGHRS, CDR2 YFSETQ. As DNA, the CDR3 is TGCGCCAGCAGCTTGGCGGGACAGGGCGGGGGAGAAGCTTTCTTT. Residues: CASSLAGQGGGEAFF. The full variable domain, its missing parts supplied by reference TRBV5-1 and TRBJ1-1, is KAGVTQTPRYLIKTRGQQVTLSCSPISGHRSVSWYQQTPGQGLQFLFEYFSETQRNKGNFPGRFSGRQFSNSRSEMNVSTLELGDSALYLCASSLAGQGGGEAFFGQGTRLTVV.

V and J are TRBV3-1 (or the pseudogene TRBV3-2) and TRBJ2-1; no clear D. CDR3 length: 14 amino acids. The V gene lost 4 bases and the J gene lost 1 base, with 8 bases spanning the gap. Germline assignment: CDR1 LGHDT and CDR2 YNNKEL (reference sequence). CDR3 nucleotides: TGTGCCAGCAGCCCGGTGTATTCCTACAATGAGCAGTTCTTC. The encoded protein is CASSPVYSYNEQFF.

This clone ranks as medium-sized. The gene calls are TRBV7-8 and TRBJ2-7, with D perhaps given as TRBD1 or TRBD2 (6 bases each). Between the trimmed V and J ends, which lost 5 bases and 7 bases, there was a span of 15 bases. CDR3 size: 13 residues. CDR1 is SGHVS, CDR2 FQNEAQ, per germline. CDR3 nucleotides: TGTGCCAGCAGCGTCCCGGGGGCGGGGGAGCAGTACTTC. It specifies CASSVPGAGEQYF.

The chain joins TRBV2 to TRBJ2-3; D assignment may be TRBD1 or TRBD2 (5 bases each). Germline V CDR1 and CDR2: SNHLY, FYNNEI. The CDR3 is 14 residues long. Trimming left V 1 base short and J 6 bases short, with 11 bases between. The CDR3 loop is CASSEGLAGDTQYF. CDR3 nucleotide sequence: TGTGCCAGCAGTGAAGGGCTAGCAGGGGATACGCAGTATTTT.

This clone came up a few times. This rearrangement joins TRBV5-8 to TRBJ1-5; D unclear. Germline CDR1 is SGHTS and CDR2 is YDEGEE. The ends were cut back, 0 bases at V and 9 bases at J, with 7 bases in the middle. This CDR3 spans 12 amino acids. CDR3 in amino acids: CASSLARGPQHF. DNA of the CDR3: TGTGCCAGCAGCTTGGCCCGAGGGCCCCAGCATTTT.

The J gene is TRBJ1-1, the V gene TRBV29-1; tentative D call: TRBD1 (5 bases). Germline V gives CDR1 SQVTM, CDR2 ANQGSEA. CDR3 length: 15 residues. The V end lost 0 bases, the J end lost 4 bases, and 15 bases lay between the germline ends. The CDR3 DNA reads TGCAGCGTTGAAGATGTGGTAGGGGTTGGCACTGAAGCTTTCTTT. It yields the protein CSVEDVVGVGTEAFF.